A single sample is the source of the 17 T cell receptor beta chains below, sequenced in a study of shared clonotypes between healthy human individuals. Clones were read by immunoSEQ multiplex PCR, and TCRdb kept only the in-frame ones, dropping some. The sample has 1,400,000 or so clones, approximately 98.5% seen once. The sequenced sample consisted of naive CD4+ T cells sorted from blood. Described subset: CD45RA+ positively selected. The receptors stem from a man younger than 45 in good health.

This chain joins TRBV28 and TRBJ2-1, with 11 bases aligning to TRBD2. The germline V gene encodes CDR1 MDHEN and CDR2 SYDVKM. The CDR3 sequence is 17 residues long. V trimming: 5 bases; J trimming: 7 bases; junction bases outside the gene matches: 13. This chain's CDR3 is CASSRILTSGSRNEQFF. CDR3 DNA sequence: TGTGCCAGCAGTCGGATCCTCACTAGCGGGAGTAGGAATGAGCAGTTCTTC.

In regard to this clone: Other nucleotide sequences in the sample specify the same CDR3. The chain employs TRBV5-1 and TRBJ2-7; the D gene is possibly TRBD2 (6 bases). With 4 bases removed from V and 6 bases from J, the gap between germline ends came to 14 bases. Germline V gene data show CDR1 as SGHRS and CDR2 as YFSETQ. CDR3 length: 13 residues. The CDR3: CASSLRGPLEQYF. The CDR3 nucleotides are TGCGCCAGCAGCCTGCGGGGACCGCTCGAGCAGTACTTC. The full variable domain, with the rest looked up from reference TRBV5-1 and TRBJ2-7, is KAGVTQTPRYLIKTRGQQVTLSCSPISGHRSVSWYQQTPGQGLQFLFEYFSETQRNKGNFPGRFSGRQFSNSRSEMNVSTLELGDSALYLCASSLRGPLEQYFGPGTRLTVT.

The J gene is TRBJ2-7, the V gene TRBV5-4; 13 positions match TRBD2. CDR1 and CDR2 from the germline V gene are SGHNT and YYREEE (reference sequence). V dropped 4 bases and J dropped 4; count of bases not matched to a gene: 8. The CDR3 has 16 residues. The CDR3, as DNA: TGTGCCAGCAGCCCTCGGACTAGCGGGAGTTTTTACGAGCAGTACTTC. As protein: CASSPRTSGSFYEQYF. Together with reference TRBV5-4 and TRBJ2-7, the CDR3 gives the full variable domain: ETGVTQSPTHLIKTRGQQVTLRCSSQSGHNTVSWYQQALGQGPQFIFQYYREEENGRGNFPPRFSGLQFPNYSSELNVNALELDDSALYLCASSPRTSGSFYEQYFGPGTRLTVT.

The genes are TRBV7-9 and TRBJ1-3, with D unresolved. There are 16 residues in the CDR3. Germline CDR1 SEHNR, CDR2 FQNEAQ (reference sequence). The V end lost 0 bases, the J end lost 0 bases, and 9 bases lay between the germline ends. The CDR3 nucleotides read TGTGCCAGCAGCTTAGCTGTAAGCAGCTCTGGAAACACCATATATTTT. Translation: CASSLAVSSSGNTIYF.

The chain has TRBV10-3 and TRBJ2-1, with D perhaps TRBD2 (5 bases). V gave up 4 bases and J gave up 9 bases, with 13 bases separating them. CDR1 and CDR2 (germline): ENHRY, SYGVKD. The CDR3 spans 13 residues. The chain's CDR3 is CAISARDGGEQFF. The CDR3, as DNA: TGTGCCATCAGTGCTCGAGACGGAGGTGAGCAGTTCTTC.

V is TRBV28 and J is TRBJ2-7; possibly TRBD1 for D (6 bases). The CDR3 consists of 11 residues. V gave up 10 bases and J gave up 10 bases, with 17 bases separating them. The germline V gene encodes CDR1 MDHEN and CDR2 SYDVKM. CDR3 protein: CATSLPQGQYF. The DNA of the CDR3 is TGTGCCACTTCCCTCCCACAGGGACAGTACTTC.

Comment on this clone: In the same sample, other DNA sequences code for this CDR3. The V and J genes are TRBV7-9 and TRBJ2-6; D is ambiguous. Germline V lookup: CDR1 SEHNR, CDR2 FQNEAQ (reference sequence). Trimming left V 1 base short and J 0 bases short, with 7 bases between. The CDR3 has 16 residues. The CDR3 here is CASSLVSGSGANVLTF. CDR3 nucleotide sequence: TGTGCCAGCAGCTTAGTTTCGGGCTCTGGGGCCAACGTCCTGACTTTC.

This sequence joins TRBV5-1 and TRBJ2-1; 7 positions agree with TRBD2. CDR1 SGHRS and CDR2 YFSETQ come from the germline V gene. Trimming removed 5 bases from V and 5 bases from J; junction bases left unmatched: 4. The CDR3 runs 13 residues. Written as DNA, the CDR3 is TGCGCCAGCAGTGGTAGCGGGCACAATGAGCAGTTCTTC. Residues: CASSGSGHNEQFF.

The chain carries TRBV27 and TRBJ1-1; 11 positions agree with TRBD1. The CDR3 totals 15 residues. Looked up from germline, CDR1 is MNHEY and CDR2 is SMNVEV (reference sequence). V dropped 5 bases and J dropped 5; count of bases not matched to a gene: 7. CDR3 amino acids: CASSLRTGGGTEAFF. CDR3 bases: TGTGCCAGCAGTCTCCGGACAGGGGGCGGTACTGAAGCTTTCTTT.

The CDR3 DNA reads TGTGCCAGCAGCCAAGATGGCGCGGGAGGCTCCTACAATGAGCAGTTCTTC. It yields the protein CASSQDGAGGSYNEQFF. This rearrangement joins TRBV14 to TRBJ2-1; 8 bases are shared with TRBD2. The CDR3 extends over 17 amino acids. V gave up 0 bases and J gave up 0 bases; unmatched junction bases: 4. Per germline, CDR1 SGHDN and CDR2 FVKESK.

With respect to this clone: Other DNA sequences of this sample code for an identical CDR3. The chain combines TRBV5-1 with TRBJ2-3; the D is unclear. V lost 4 bases and J lost 0, with 3 bases in between. Per germline, CDR1 SGHRS and CDR2 YFSETQ. The CDR3 contains 12 residues. The CDR3 sequence: CASSLSTDTQYF. In DNA, the CDR3 is TGCGCCAGCAGCCTCAGCACAGATACGCAGTATTTT.

This clone was seen only once. The sample contains more than one DNA sequence encoding this CDR3. J is TRBJ2-3 and V is TRBV7-2; a possible D gene is TRBD2 (5 bases). This CDR3 has 15 amino acids. CDR1 and CDR2 (germline): SGHTA, FQGNSA. The V gene lost 2 bases and the J gene lost 0 bases, with 9 bases spanning the gap. The CDR3 DNA is TGTGCCAGCAGCTTACTAGCTGCTAGCACAGATACGCAGTATTTT. Protein: CASSLLAASTDTQYF.

The gene calls are TRBV7-6 and TRBJ2-3; 10 nucleotides align to TRBD2. The CDR3 totals 18 residues. Germline V gene lookup returns CDR1 SGHVS and CDR2 FNYEAQ. After removal of 2 bases from V and 3 bases from J, the junction contained 11 bases not matched to a gene. Here the CDR3 DNA reads TGTGCCAGCAGCTTACGGGCTAGCGGGAGTGTTTCTACAGATACGCAGTATTTT. Translation gives CASSLRASGSVSTDTQYF.

As concerns this clone: Different DNA sequences within this sample yield the same CDR3. The chain uses TRBV5-1 and TRBJ1-4; D gene unclear. The V end lost 0 bases, the J end lost 0 bases, and 9 bases lay between the germline ends. The CDR3 is made up of 16 amino acids. Germline V lookup: CDR1 SGHRS, CDR2 YFSETQ. The CDR3 spells CASSLVGGATNEKLFF. The CDR3 DNA is TGCGCCAGCAGCTTGGTGGGCGGTGCAACTAATGAAAAACTGTTTTTT.

The chain couples TRBV5-1 to TRBJ2-3; tentative D call: TRBD2 (5 bases). The germline V gene encodes CDR1 SGHRS and CDR2 YFSETQ. The CDR3 runs to 15 residues. The V end lost 4 bases, the J end lost 1 base, and 13 bases lay between the germline ends. CDR3 DNA sequence: TGCGCCAGCAGCCGTTGGATGGGAGGCACAGATACGCAGTATTTT. Protein sequence: CASSRWMGGTDTQYF.

The CDR3: CASSWAASTDTQYF. The CDR3 DNA sequence: TGTGCCAGCAGTTGGGCAGCAAGCACAGATACGCAGTATTTT. This chain links TRBV28 with TRBJ2-3, with D unclear. The V end lost 4 bases, the J end lost 0 bases, and 8 bases lay between the germline ends. Germline V gene lookup returns CDR1 MDHEN and CDR2 SYDVKM. The CDR3 is 14 amino acids. Full variable domain (missing parts from reference TRBV28 and TRBJ2-3): DVKVTQSSRYLVKRTGEKVFLECVQDMDHENMFWYRQDPGLGLRLIYFSYDVKMKEKGDIPEGYSVSREKKERFSLILESASTNQTSMYLCASSWAASTDTQYFGPGTRLTVL.

The genes are TRBV7-8 and TRBJ2-7; D may match TRBD1 or TRBD2 (5 bases each). V lost 5 bases and J 2 bases, leaving 10 bases between the germline ends. The germline V gene has CDR1 SGHVS and CDR2 FQNEAQ. This CDR3 spans 13 amino acids. In DNA form, the CDR3 reads TGTGCCAGCAGCCCCCCGGGACCCTACGAGCAGTACTTC. Translation gives CASSPPGPYEQYF.